Listed here are 27 T cell receptor beta chains from one sample, sequenced in a study of blood T cell repertoires in COVID-19. Libraries were prepared by immunoSEQ multiplex PCR; TCRdb keeps only in-frame clonotypes and omits some of them. The sample holds about 57,000 clones, roughly 82% seen once. Input material: peripheral blood. These receptors were taken from an older woman with acute or convalescent COVID-19.

The chain joins TRBV27 to TRBJ2-3; D gene unclear. Germline loops: CDR1 MNHEY, CDR2 SMNVEV (reference sequence). V lost 1 base to trimming and J lost 6 bases, with 11 bases between them. CDR3 length: 14 amino acids. CDR3 region: CASSLFLSRDTQYF. CDR3 DNA: TGTGCCAGCAGTTTATTTCTCTCTAGGGATACGCAGTATTTT.

J is TRBJ1-5 and V is TRBV5-6; D is perhaps TRBD1 (5 bases). The V gene lost 1 base and the J gene lost 6 bases, with 17 bases spanning the gap. Per the germline V gene, CDR1 is SGHDT and CDR2 is YYEEEE. This CDR3 spans 16 amino acids. The CDR3 nucleotides read TGTGCCAGCAGCTTGCTTTCCGGGGCCGGGGGTCAGCCCCAGCATTTT. Translation gives CASSLLSGAGGQPQHF.

This clone was detected only a few times. J is TRBJ2-4 and V is TRBV19, with D tentatively TRBD2 (6 bases). This CDR3 comprises 15 residues. Germline V gene lookup returns CDR1 LNHDA and CDR2 SQIVND (reference sequence). V was shortened by 1 base and J by 2 bases, with 9 bases between the two germline ends. The CDR3 here is CASSIGRAPKNIQYF. The CDR3 DNA reads as TGTGCCAGTAGTATAGGGAGGGCACCCAAAAACATTCAGTACTTC.

V usage is TRBV2 and J usage is TRBJ1-5, with D perhaps matching TRBD1 (5 bases). CDR1 and CDR2 from the germline V gene are SNHLY and FYNNEI. The length of the CDR3 is 16 residues. V was trimmed by 8 bases and J by 4 bases, leaving 21 bases between them. The CDR3 loop reads CASSEVGRTGNQPQHF. Written as DNA, the CDR3 is TGTGCCAGCTCCGAGGTGGGGCGAACTGGGAATCAGCCCCAGCATTTT.

The chain is built from TRBV29-1 and TRBJ2-3, with 7 bases that match TRBD1. CDR3 length equals 12 residues. Germline CDR1 and CDR2: SQVTM and ANQGSEA. Losses at the gene ends were 8 bases for V and 4 bases for J; bases not matched to a gene: 6. The CDR3 is CSFRQGPDTQYF. Written as DNA, the CDR3 is TGCAGCTTTAGACAGGGCCCAGATACGCAGTATTTT.

V and J are TRBV27 and TRBJ2-7, with a weak D call TRBD1 (7 bases). CDR1 MNHEY and CDR2 SMNVEV come from the germline V gene (reference sequence). This CDR3 comprises 14 residues. With 2 bases removed from V and 3 bases from J, the gap between germline ends came to 11 bases. CDR3 sequence: CASSLRQGGYEQYF. Written as DNA, the CDR3 is TGTGCCAGCAGTTTACGACAGGGAGGCTACGAGCAGTACTTC.

The rearrangement uses TRBV5-1 and TRBJ2-1, with 10 bases that match TRBD2. With V trimmed by 4 bases and J by 0 bases, 7 bases remained unmatched. Germline-derived CDR1 and CDR2 are SGHRS and YFSETQ. The CDR3 spans 17 residues. The CDR3: CASSLRTSGHSYNEQFF. The CDR3 nucleotides read TGCGCCAGCAGCCTGCGGACTAGCGGACACTCCTACAATGAGCAGTTCTTC.

V gene TRBV19 combines with J gene TRBJ2-7, with D possibly being TRBD2 (5 bases). The V gene's germline CDR1 is LNHDA and CDR2 SQIVND (reference sequence). CDR3 length: 12 amino acids. The V gene lost 5 bases and the J gene lost 1 base, with 6 bases spanning the gap. The CDR3 coding sequence is TGTGCCAGTAGTCCGGGGTCCTACGAGCAGTACTTC. Translation gives CASSPGSYEQYF.

This chain links TRBV9 with TRBJ2-3, with no clear D. The CDR3 is 16 amino acids. V lost 0 bases and J lost 2, with 13 bases in between. Germline CDR1 SGDLS, CDR2 YYNGEE. The CDR3 sequence: CASSVAPQITTDTQYF. The CDR3 DNA is TGTGCCAGCAGCGTAGCCCCACAGATTACCACAGATACGCAGTATTTT.

In DNA, the CDR3 is TGCAGCGTTACCGGACAGCCAACTAATGAAAAACTGTTTTTT. Amino acid sequence: CSVTGQPTNEKLFF. V gene TRBV29-1 combines with J gene TRBJ1-4, with D tentatively TRBD1 (6 bases). The germline V gene has CDR1 SQVTM and CDR2 ANQGSEA. V was trimmed by 5 bases and J by 0 bases, leaving 10 bases between them. The CDR3 sequence is 14 residues long.

The chain carries TRBV30 and TRBJ1-2; 12 nucleotides line up with TRBD1. Germline V gives CDR1 GTSNPN, CDR2 SVGIG (reference sequence). V was pared by 2 bases and J by 4 bases, with 5 bases of the junction left unmatched. CDR3 size: 15 residues. The CDR3 sequence: CAWSFGTGGGYGYTF. The DNA for the CDR3 is TGTGCCTGGAGTTTTGGGACAGGGGGCGGCTATGGCTACACCTTC. Full variable domain (outside the CDR3, taken from reference TRBV30 and TRBJ1-2): SQTIHQWPATLVQPVGSPLSLECTVEGTSNPNLYWYRQAAGRGLQLLFYSVGIGQISSEVPQNLSASRPQDRQFILSSKKLLLSDSGFYLCAWSFGTGGGYGYTFGSGTRLTVV.

This chain joins TRBV19 and TRBJ1-3, with D uncertain. The germline CDR1 and CDR2 sequences are LNHDA and SQIVND (reference sequence). The CDR3 contains 13 residues. Trimming pared 4 bases from V and 8 bases from J, leaving 12 bases between. The CDR3 loop reads CASSTPPRYTIYF. In DNA, the CDR3 is TGTGCCAGTAGTACTCCACCTAGGTACACCATATATTTT. Full variable domain (outside the CDR3, taken from reference TRBV19 and TRBJ1-3): DGGITQSPKYLFRKEGQNVTLSCEQNLNHDAMYWYRQDPGQGLRLIYYSQIVNDFQKGDIAEGYSVSREKKESFPLTVTSAQKNPTAFYLCASSTPPRYTIYFGEGSWLTVV.

The V call is TRBV2, the J call TRBJ1-5; 8 bases agree with TRBD1. This CDR3 comprises 14 residues. The germline gives CDR1 SNHLY, CDR2 FYNNEI. Losses at the gene ends were 7 bases for V and 7 bases for J; bases not matched to a gene: 9. CDR3 residues: CASKNRGMGQPQHF. CDR3 in DNA: TGTGCCAGCAAAAACAGGGGGATGGGGCAGCCCCAGCATTTT.

This sequence joins TRBV2 and TRBJ1-2, with 7 bases fitting TRBD1. The germline gives CDR1 SNHLY, CDR2 FYNNEI. The CDR3 spans 14 residues. V was pared by 6 bases and J by 4 bases, with 8 bases of the junction left unmatched. The CDR3 region is CASREQGKAYGYTF. The CDR3 bases are TGTGCCAGCAGGGAACAGGGGAAGGCCTATGGCTACACCTTC. Based on the CDR3 plus reference TRBV2 and TRBJ1-2, the full variable domain is EPEVTQTPSHQVTQMGQEVILRCVPISNHLYFYWYRQILGQKVEFLVSFYNNEISEKSEIFDDQFSVERPDGSNFTLKIRSTKLEDSAMYFCASREQGKAYGYTFGSGTRLTVV.

This sequence joins TRBV29-1 and TRBJ1-5; possibly TRBD1 for D (6 bases). The CDR3 runs 12 residues. Per germline, CDR1 SQVTM and CDR2 ANQGSEA. V lost 4 bases to trimming and J lost 2 bases, with 6 bases between them. This CDR3 reads CSVAGGNQPQHF. The CDR3 DNA reads as TGCAGCGTTGCAGGGGGCAATCAGCCCCAGCATTTT.

CDR3 nucleotides: TGTGCCAGTAGTGTGGGACTAGCTCGGTCGGATACGCAGTATTTT. Translating it yields CASSVGLARSDTQYF. V usage is TRBV19 and J usage is TRBJ2-3, with TRBD2 identical over 9 bases. The CDR3 length is 15 residues. From germline, CDR1 is LNHDA and CDR2 SQIVND (reference sequence). The V and J ends lost 5 bases and 6 bases, in that order; junction bases with no gene match: 9.

V usage is TRBV5-1 and J usage is TRBJ1-5, with D possibly TRBD1 on 6 matching bases. Per germline, CDR1 SGHRS and CDR2 YFSETQ. The germline V and J ends were trimmed by 9 bases and 0 bases, with 13 bases remaining between them. The CDR3 loop spans 14 amino acids. CDR3 region: CATPGHHSNQPQHF. The CDR3 DNA is TGCGCCACCCCGGGACACCATAGCAATCAGCCCCAGCATTTT.

The V call is TRBV11-3, the J call TRBJ1-2, with D uncertain. Germline loops: CDR1 SGHNT, CDR2 YENEEA. CDR3 length: 14 amino acids. V was pared by 7 bases and J by 6 bases, with 18 bases between. The CDR3 reads CASKPFKRGNGYTF. CDR3 nucleotides: TGTGCCAGCAAGCCATTTAAGCGGGGTAATGGCTACACCTTC.

This sequence joins TRBV29-1 and TRBJ1-1; 8 positions match TRBD1. CDR1 and CDR2 (germline): SQVTM, ANQGSEA. The CDR3 loop spans 13 amino acids. The J segment lost 5 bases and the V segment lost 2 bases, leaving 4 bases of the junction unmatched. CDR3 nucleotide sequence: TGCAGCGTTGAAACAGGGGGTAGAACTGAAGCTTTCTTT. Its protein product is CSVETGGRTEAFF.

V usage is TRBV29-1 and J usage is TRBJ1-1; 8 bases are shared with TRBD1. CDR1 and CDR2 from the germline V gene are SQVTM and ANQGSEA. The ends lost 7 bases at V and 1 base at J; junction bases unmatched: 5. The CDR3 has 13 amino acids. The DNA of the CDR3 is TGCAGCGCCGACAGGGGCTCGAACACTGAAGCTTTCTTT. Translated, it gives CSADRGSNTEAFF.

The chain is built from TRBV12-3 or TRBV12-4 and TRBJ2-1; tentative D call: TRBD2 (5 bases). Trimming removed 5 bases at V and 5 bases at J, with 7 bases between. This CDR3 comprises 12 residues. The CDR3 protein is CASSPGNNEQFF. The DNA of the CDR3 is TGTGCCAGCAGTCCCGGGAACAATGAGCAGTTCTTC.

The chain joins TRBV29-1 to TRBJ2-3; 10 positions match TRBD2. V dropped 6 bases and J dropped 1; count of bases not matched to a gene: 13. CDR1 is SQVTM and CDR2 is ANQGSEA in the germline V gene. This CDR3 contains 17 residues. The chain's CDR3 is CSVRGVSGGPGTDTQYF. The CDR3 nucleotides read TGCAGCGTCCGCGGGGTTAGCGGGGGGCCAGGCACAGATACGCAGTATTTT.

The V gene is TRBV3-1 (or the pseudogene TRBV3-2), the J gene TRBJ1-4, with TRBD1 matching over 7 bases. After removal of 4 bases from V and 8 bases from J, the junction contained 13 bases not matched to a gene. The germline V gene has CDR1 LGHDT and CDR2 YNNKEL (reference sequence). The CDR3 covers 16 residues. The CDR3 reads CASSLRTGGIGEKLFF. CDR3 nucleotides: TGTGCCAGCAGCCTGCGGACAGGCGGGATTGGAGAAAAACTGTTTTTT.

CDR3 sequence reads: CATRGPTSNEKLFF. DNA for the CDR3: TGTGCCACGCGGGGACCGACTTCTAATGAAAAACTGTTTTTT. The chain combines TRBV7-2 with TRBJ1-4, with D possibly TRBD1 on 5 matching bases. This CDR3 is built from 14 residues. Trimming left V 10 bases short and J 3 bases short, with 15 bases between. Looked up from germline, CDR1 is SGHTA and CDR2 is FQGNSA. Drawing the rest from reference TRBV7-2 and TRBJ1-4, the complete variable domain is GAGVSQSPSNKVTEKGKDVELRCDPISGHTALYWYRQSLGQGLEFLIYFQGNSAPDKSGLPSDRFSAERTGGSVSTLTIQRTQQEDSAVYLCATRGPTSNEKLFFGSGTQLSVL.

This clone has only a few counts. The chain has TRBV11-2 and TRBJ1-2; D is unclear. CDR3 length equals 14 residues. V was cut by 4 bases and J by 4 bases, with 13 bases left in between. CDR1 SGHAT and CDR2 FQNNGV come from the germline V gene. CDR3 residues: CASSWFGSGYGYTF. For the CDR3, the DNA is TGTGCCAGCAGCTGGTTTGGATCGGGCTATGGCTACACCTTC.

The chain employs TRBV4-3 and TRBJ2-1, with 7 bases aligning to TRBD2. Unmatched junction bases numbered 2, after V lost 0 bases and J lost 3 bases. The CDR3 runs 15 residues. Germline lookup yields CDR1 LGHNA and CDR2 YSLEER. CDR3 region: CASSQERTSYNEQFF. Here the CDR3 DNA reads TGCGCCAGCAGCCAAGAAAGGACTAGCTACAATGAGCAGTTCTTC.

The chain carries TRBV6-6 and TRBJ2-2; TRBD1 agrees at 9 bases. The V and J ends lost 9 bases and 7 bases, in that order; junction bases with no gene match: 12. This CDR3 spans 15 amino acids. Germline CDR1 is MNHNY and CDR2 is SVGAGI (reference sequence). The CDR3 bases are TGTGCCAGTAACCGGGACAGGGCTTCTAACGGGGAGCTGTTTTTT. This codes for CASNRDRASNGELFF.